The clone carrying this TCR beta chain was counted between two and nine times. Antigen specificity is unknown. These data are taken from a study of immune evolution from preneoplasia to lung adenocarcinoma. Between about 2014 and 2018, patients underwent resection in Japan or China. Each case's diagnosis was confirmed by two pathologists on H&E. TCRdb's copy holds only in-frame clones and misses some; the assay was immunoSEQ multiplex PCR. The data show about 1,600 clones, with 15% to 20% seen just once and about a tenth held by the top ten. The CDR3 totals 14 residues. V was pared by 6 bases and J by 0 bases, with 9 bases between. The germline gives CDR1 MDHEN, CDR2 SYDVKM. Study results and limitations: Later-stage lesions seemingly showed higher T cell density and diversity than normal lung.

The specimen sequenced was FFPE invasive lung adenocarcinoma tissue. The TCR sequence derives from a person aged 50-75 years with lung adenocarcinoma. The chain links TRBV28 to TRBJ1-3; D unresolved. This chain's CDR3 is CASRLGGSGNTIYF. CDR3 sequence (DNA): TGTGCCAGCAGGCTAGGTGGCTCTGGAAACACCATATATTTT.